This entry concerns a single T cell receptor beta chain. In germline, CDR1 is SGHNT, CDR2 YENEEA. V gave up 5 bases and J gave up 0 bases, with 13 bases separating them. This CDR3 has 15 residues. The record originates from a study of shared T cell receptors in the human thymus. Data came from immunoSEQ multiplex PCR; TCRdb stores just in-frame clones and leaves some out. The sample lists 450,000 to 650,000 clones, around 78% occurring once. Another study also made use of these data, one on human thymus T cells. That source adds: Both thymic and peripheral blood repertoires showed apparently biased V and J usage.

This sequence originates from a boy in the first two years of life with a congenital heart defect. The chain couples TRBV11-3 to TRBJ2-5, with D possibly being TRBD2 (5 bases). The sequenced sample consisted of thymocytes. DNA for the CDR3: TGTGCCAGCAGCAGAGAGGGCGGTTACCAAGAGACCCAGTACTTC. Its translation is CASSREGGYQETQYF. The variable domain in full, completed from reference TRBV11-3 and TRBJ2-5, reads EAGVVQSPRYKIIEKKQPVAFWCNPISGHNTLYWYLQNLGQGPELLIRYENEEAVDDSQLPKDRFSAERLKGVDSTLKIQPAELGDSAVYLCASSREGGYQETQYFGPGTRLLVL.